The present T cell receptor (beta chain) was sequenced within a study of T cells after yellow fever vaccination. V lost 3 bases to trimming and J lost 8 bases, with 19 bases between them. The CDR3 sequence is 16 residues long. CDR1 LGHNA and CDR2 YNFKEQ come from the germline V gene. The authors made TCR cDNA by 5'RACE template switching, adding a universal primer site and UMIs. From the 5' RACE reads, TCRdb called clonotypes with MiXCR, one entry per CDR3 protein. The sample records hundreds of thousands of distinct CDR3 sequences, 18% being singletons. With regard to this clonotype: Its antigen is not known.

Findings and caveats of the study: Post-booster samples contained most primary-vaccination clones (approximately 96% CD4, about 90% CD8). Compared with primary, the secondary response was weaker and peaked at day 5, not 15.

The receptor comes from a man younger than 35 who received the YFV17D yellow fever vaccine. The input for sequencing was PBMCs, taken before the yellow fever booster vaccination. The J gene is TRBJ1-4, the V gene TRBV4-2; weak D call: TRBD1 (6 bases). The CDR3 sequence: CASSHGTGIVLEKLFF. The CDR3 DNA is TGTGCCAGCAGCCATGGTACAGGGATTGTTTTGGAAAAACTGTTTTTT.